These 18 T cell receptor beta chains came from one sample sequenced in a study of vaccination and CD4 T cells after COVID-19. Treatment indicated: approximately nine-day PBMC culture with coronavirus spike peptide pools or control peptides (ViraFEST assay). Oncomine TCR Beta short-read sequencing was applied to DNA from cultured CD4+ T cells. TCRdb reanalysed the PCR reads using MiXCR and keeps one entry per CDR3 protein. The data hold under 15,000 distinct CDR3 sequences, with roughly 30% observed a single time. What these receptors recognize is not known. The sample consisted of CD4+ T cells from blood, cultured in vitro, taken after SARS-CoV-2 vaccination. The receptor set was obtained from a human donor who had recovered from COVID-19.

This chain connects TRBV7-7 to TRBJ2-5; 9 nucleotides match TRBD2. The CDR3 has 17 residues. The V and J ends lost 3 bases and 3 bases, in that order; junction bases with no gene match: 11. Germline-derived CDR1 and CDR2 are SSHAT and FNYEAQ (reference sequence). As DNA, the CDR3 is TGTGCCAGCAGCTTGGCTAGCGGGATCACCTCTAAAGAGACCCAGTACTTC. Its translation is CASSLASGITSKETQYF.

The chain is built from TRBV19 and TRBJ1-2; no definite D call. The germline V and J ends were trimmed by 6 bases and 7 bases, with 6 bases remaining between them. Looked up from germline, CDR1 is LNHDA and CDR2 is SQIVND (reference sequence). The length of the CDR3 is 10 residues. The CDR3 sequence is CASRPRGYTF. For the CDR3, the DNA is TGTGCCAGTAGACCGCGTGGCTACACCTTC.

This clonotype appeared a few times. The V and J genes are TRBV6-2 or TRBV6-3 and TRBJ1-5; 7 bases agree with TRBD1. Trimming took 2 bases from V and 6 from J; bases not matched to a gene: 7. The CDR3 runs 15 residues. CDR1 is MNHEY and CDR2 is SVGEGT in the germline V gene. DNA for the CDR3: TGTGCCAGCAGTTACGCGCCTACAGGGGTTCAGCCCCAGCATTTT. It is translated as CASSYAPTGVQPQHF.

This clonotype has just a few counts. CDR3 sequence: CASSPPGGARSGYTF. DNA for the CDR3: TGTGCCAGCAGCCCCCCTGGGGGGGCTAGATCAGGCTACACCTTC. The chain employs TRBV11-2 and TRBJ1-2, with D perhaps matching TRBD1 (6 bases). CDR3 length: 15 residues. V was pared by 5 bases and J by 8 bases, with 21 bases between. Germline V gene data show CDR1 as SGHAT and CDR2 as FQNNGV.

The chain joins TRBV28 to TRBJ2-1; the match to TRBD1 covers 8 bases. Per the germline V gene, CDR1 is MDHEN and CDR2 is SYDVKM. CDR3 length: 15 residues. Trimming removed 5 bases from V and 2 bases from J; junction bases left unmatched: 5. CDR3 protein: CASSRQGAAYNEQFF. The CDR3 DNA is TGTGCCAGCAGTCGGCAGGGGGCAGCCTACAATGAGCAGTTCTTC.

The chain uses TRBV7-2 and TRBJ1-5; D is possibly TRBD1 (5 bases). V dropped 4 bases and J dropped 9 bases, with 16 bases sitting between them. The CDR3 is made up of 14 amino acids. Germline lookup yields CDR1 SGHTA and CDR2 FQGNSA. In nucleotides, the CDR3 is TGTGCCAGCAGCTCCAATGGGGCCATCGGGCCCCAGCATTTT. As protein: CASSSNGAIGPQHF.

The CDR3 DNA sequence: TGTGCCAGCTCACCACGGGGAACGTCCTATAATTCACCCCTCCACTTT. Translation gives CASSPRGTSYNSPLHF. The gene calls are TRBV18 and TRBJ1-6; no reliable D call. There are 16 residues in the CDR3. Germline CDR1 reads KGHSH; CDR2 reads LQKENI. The V end lost 1 base, the J end lost 1 base, and 8 bases lay between the germline ends.

For the CDR3, the DNA is TGTGCCAGCAGCCCCACGGGGGCGGACTATGGCTACACCTTC. This encodes CASSPTGADYGYTF. The chain combines TRBV6-1 with TRBJ1-2, with D possibly being TRBD1 (6 bases). Trimming shortened V by 6 bases and J by 3 bases, and 14 bases separated the two germline ends. This CDR3 has 14 residues. The germline V gene encodes CDR1 MNHNS and CDR2 SASEGT.

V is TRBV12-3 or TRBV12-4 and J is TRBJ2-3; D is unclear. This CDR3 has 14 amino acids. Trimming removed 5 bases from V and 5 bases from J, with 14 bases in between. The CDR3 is CASSARTGRDTQYF. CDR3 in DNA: TGTGCCAGCAGTGCCAGGACGGGCCGAGATACGCAGTATTTT.

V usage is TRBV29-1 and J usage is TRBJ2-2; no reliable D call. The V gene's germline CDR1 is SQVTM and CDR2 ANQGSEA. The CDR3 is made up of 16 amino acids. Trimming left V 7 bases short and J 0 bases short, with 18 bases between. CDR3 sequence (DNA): TGCAGCGCAAGATTAGACACTACTTCGAACACCGGGGAGCTGTTTTTT. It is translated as CSARLDTTSNTGELFF.

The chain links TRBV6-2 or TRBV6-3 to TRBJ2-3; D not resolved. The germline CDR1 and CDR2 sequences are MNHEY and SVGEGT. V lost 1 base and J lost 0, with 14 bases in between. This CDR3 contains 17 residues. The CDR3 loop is CASSYYLYGRSTDTQYF. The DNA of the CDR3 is TGTGCCAGCAGTTACTACCTTTATGGGCGGAGCACAGATACGCAGTATTTT.

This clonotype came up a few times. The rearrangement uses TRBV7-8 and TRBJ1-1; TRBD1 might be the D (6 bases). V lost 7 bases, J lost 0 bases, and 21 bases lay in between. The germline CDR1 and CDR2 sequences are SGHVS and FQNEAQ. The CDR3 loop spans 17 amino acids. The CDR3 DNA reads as TGTGCCAGCACCCCGGGCGGGGGGCTCATACTGAACACTGAAGCTTTCTTT. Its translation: CASTPGGGLILNTEAFF.

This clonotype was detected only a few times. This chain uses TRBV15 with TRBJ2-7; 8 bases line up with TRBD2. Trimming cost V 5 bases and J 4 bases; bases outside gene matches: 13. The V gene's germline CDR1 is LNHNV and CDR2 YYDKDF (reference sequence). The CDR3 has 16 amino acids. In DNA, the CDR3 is TGTGCCACCAGCGGGCCACCCGGGAGGGTCAAGTACGAGCAGTACTTC. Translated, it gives CATSGPPGRVKYEQYF. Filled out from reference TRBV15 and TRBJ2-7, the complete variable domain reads DAMVIQNPRYQVTQFGKPVTLSCSQTLNHNVMYWYQQKSSQAPKLLFHYYDKDFNNEADTPDNFQSRRPNTSFCFLDIRSPGLGDTAMYLCATSGPPGRVKYEQYFGPGTRLTVT.

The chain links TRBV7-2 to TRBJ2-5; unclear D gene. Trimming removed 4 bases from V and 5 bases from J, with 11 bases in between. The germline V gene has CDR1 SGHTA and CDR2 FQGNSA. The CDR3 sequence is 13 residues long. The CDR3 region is CASSSFQSETQYF. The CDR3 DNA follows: TGTGCCAGCAGCTCGTTCCAATCGGAGACCCAGTACTTC.

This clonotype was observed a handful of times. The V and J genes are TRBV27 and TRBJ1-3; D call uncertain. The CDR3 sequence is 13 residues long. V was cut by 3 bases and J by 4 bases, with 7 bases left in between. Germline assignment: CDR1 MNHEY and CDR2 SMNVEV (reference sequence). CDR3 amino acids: CASSLMEGNTIYF. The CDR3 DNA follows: TGTGCCAGCAGTTTGATGGAAGGAAACACCATATATTTT.

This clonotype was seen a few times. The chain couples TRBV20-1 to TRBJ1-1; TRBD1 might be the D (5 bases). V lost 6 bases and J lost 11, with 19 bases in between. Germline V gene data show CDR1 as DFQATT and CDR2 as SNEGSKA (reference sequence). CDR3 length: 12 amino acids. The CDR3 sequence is CSATDPGRSAFF. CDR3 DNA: TGCAGTGCCACCGACCCGGGGCGGAGCGCTTTCTTT.

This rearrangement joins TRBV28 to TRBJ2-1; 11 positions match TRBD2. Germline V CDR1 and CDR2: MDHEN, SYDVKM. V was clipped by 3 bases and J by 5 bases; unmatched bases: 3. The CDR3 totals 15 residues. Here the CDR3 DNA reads TGTGCCAGCAGTTTGGGGACTAGCGGCAACAATGAGCAGTTCTTC. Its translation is CASSLGTSGNNEQFF.

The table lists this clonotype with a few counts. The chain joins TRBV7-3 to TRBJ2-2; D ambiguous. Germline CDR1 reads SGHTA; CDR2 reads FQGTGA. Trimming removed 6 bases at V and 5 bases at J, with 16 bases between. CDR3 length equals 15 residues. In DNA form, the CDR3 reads TGTGCCAGCAGTCGGGTTCATATGGGGACCGGGGAGCTGTTTTTT. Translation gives CASSRVHMGTGELFF.